This T cell receptor beta chain was sequenced for a study of response to subunit inactivated influenza vaccine. The study's findings and limits: Only a handful of new T cells, the authors suggested, are recruited with each seasonal influenza vaccination.

The germline CDR1 and CDR2 sequences are SGHNT and YYREEE (reference sequence). The CDR3 extends over 15 amino acids. The germline V and J ends were trimmed by 1 base and 2 bases, with 12 bases remaining between them. One entry per CDR3 protein, called by TCRdb with MiXCR from the RT-PCR reads. Of 650,000 to 800,000 distinct CDR3 sequences listed, about 14% are singletons. This clonotype was found once. Its antigen is still unknown. This receptor was identified in a man in his fifties or sixties who received an inactivated influenza vaccine. The starting material was PBMCs from blood, obtained 14 days before vaccination. The chain recombines TRBV5-4 with TRBJ2-5; D ambiguous. The CDR3 protein is CASSLKLGDQETQYF. The CDR3 region has the DNA TGTGCCAGCAGCTTGAAGCTCGGCGATCAAGAGACCCAGTACTTC.